Listed below are T cell receptor beta chains from one sample, sequenced in a study of sequential checkpoint blockade in melanoma. Here immunoSEQ multiplex PCR was the method, and the copy in TCRdb shows in-frame clones only, minus some. Here the sample spans about 12,000 clones, roughly 27% being singletons. Sequencing was performed on tumor tissue (inferred from file names), taken from a patient given nivolumab and ipilimumab in sequence. The source of these receptors is a human donor with melanoma. The CDR3 runs from the conserved cysteine through the conserved F or W. D genes are given only for firm matches. For some rows the clone size is stated as once, few or many, or as a class when expanded; others skip it.

J: TRBJ1-1
size: .
D: TRBD1
V: TRBV19
CDR3: CASRTGGDWNTEAFF
DNA: TGTGCCAGTAGGACAGGGGGAGATTGGAACACTGAAGCTTTCTTT

J: TRBJ2-3
size: .
D: TRBD2
V: TRBV5-1
CDR3: CASRPFRRLAGIIDTQYF
DNA: TGCGCCAGCCGACCCTTCAGGAGACTAGCGGGCATCATAGATACGCAGTATTTT

J: TRBJ1-5
size: .
D: TRBD1
V: TRBV19
CDR3: CASSTSGQGPSSSNQPQHF
DNA: TGTGCCAGTAGTACATCAGGACAGGGGCCTTCCTCTAGCAATCAGCCCCAGCATTTT

J: TRBJ2-7
size: few
D: TRBD1
V: TRBV6-8
CDR3: CASGTGPTDEQYF
DNA: TGTGCCAGCGGGACAGGGCCGACGGACGAGCAGTACTTC

J: TRBJ1-5
size: medium-sized
D: .
V: TRBV11-3
CDR3: CASSLDLGNGPINQPQHF
DNA: TGTGCCAGCAGCTTAGATCTCGGAAATGGGCCAATAAATCAGCCCCAGCATTTT

J: TRBJ1-1
size: few
D: TRBD1
V: TRBV28
CDR3: CASSFLTGILAEAFF
DNA: TGTGCCAGCAGTTTTCTGACAGGGATCCTCGCCGAAGCTTTCTTT

J: TRBJ1-1
size: few
D: .
V: TRBV6-8
CDR3: CAISPNTGYTEAFF
DNA: TGTGCCATCAGTCCTAATACAGGGTATACTGAAGCTTTCTTT

J: TRBJ2-1
size: .
D: .
V: TRBV10-2
CDR3: CASSGTGNEQFF
DNA: TGCGCCAGCAGTGGGACCGGTAATGAGCAGTTCTTC

J: TRBJ2-7
size: .
D: TRBD2
V: TRBV28
CDR3: CASSPLSASGSDEQYF
DNA: TGTGCCAGCAGTCCCCTATCGGCTAGCGGAAGCGACGAGCAGTACTTC

J: TRBJ2-7
size: few
D: TRBD2
V: TRBV19
CDR3: CASSIEGGSYEQYF
DNA: TGTGCCAGTAGTATAGAGGGGGGGTCCTACGAGCAGTACTTC

J: TRBJ2-5
size: few
D: .
V: TRBV6-8
CDR3: CASSSRGNQETQYF
DNA: TGTGCCAGCAGCAGTAGGGGGAACCAAGAGACCCAGTACTTC

J: TRBJ1-2
size: .
D: .
V: TRBV28
CDR3: CASSLAPYGYTF
DNA: TGTGCCAGCAGTTTAGCCCCCTATGGCTACACCTTC

J: TRBJ2-7
size: .
D: .
V: TRBV28
CDR3: CASSSTTLEQYF
DNA: TGTGCCAGCAGTTCGACAACCCTCGAGCAGTACTTC

J: TRBJ2-2
size: .
D: TRBD1
V: TRBV7-6
CDR3: CASSLSQGASGELFF
DNA: TGTGCCAGCAGCCTGTCACAGGGGGCGAGCGGGGAGCTGTTTTTT

J: TRBJ2-5
size: many
D: .
V: TRBV7-5
CDR3: CASSLGGYRGTQYF
DNA: TGTGCCAGCAGCTTAGGGGGCTATCGCGGGACCCAGTACTTC

J: TRBJ2-7
size: .
D: TRBD2
V: TRBV7-2
CDR3: CASSPMGGNEQYF
DNA: TGTGCCAGCAGCCCGATGGGGGGGAACGAGCAGTACTTC

J: TRBJ1-4
size: once
D: TRBD1
V: TRBV5-1
CDR3: CASSPGTGREKLFF
DNA: TGCGCCAGCAGCCCTGGGACAGGGAGGGAAAAACTGTTTTTT

J: TRBJ1-5
size: many
D: .
V: TRBV6-8
CDR3: CASSAALLTAGNQPQHF
DNA: TGTGCCAGCAGTGCCGCCCTCCTGACGGCCGGCAATCAGCCCCAGCATTTT

J: TRBJ2-5
size: .
D: TRBD2
V: TRBV6-8
CDR3: CASSSRDYNQETQYF
DNA: TGTGCCAGCAGTAGCCGGGACTATAACCAAGAGACCCAGTACTTC

J: TRBJ2-7
size: few
D: TRBD1
V: TRBV10-3
CDR3: CAISEVAGQGYEQYF
DNA: TGTGCCATCAGTGAAGTGGCGGGACAGGGATACGAGCAGTACTTC

J: TRBJ1-5
size: few
D: .
V: TRBV6-8
CDR3: CASRQSSTIINSNQPQHF
DNA: TGTGCCAGCAGACAGAGTTCCACTATTATCAATAGCAATCAGCCCCAGCATTTT

J: TRBJ1-1
size: .
D: .
V: TRBV6-8
CDR3: CASSYWEVRTEAFF
DNA: TGTGCCAGCAGTTACTGGGAGGTTAGGACTGAAGCTTTCTTT

J: TRBJ2-7
size: .
D: .
V: TRBV18
CDR3: CASSPWRGEQYF
DNA: TGTGCCAGCTCACCATGGAGGGGCGAGCAGTACTTC

J: TRBJ1-1
size: .
D: TRBD1
V: TRBV29-1
CDR3: CSVAHRQGTEAFF
DNA: TGCAGCGTTGCCCATAGACAGGGCACTGAAGCTTTCTTT

J: TRBJ1-5
size: few
D: .
V: TRBV28
CDR3: CASSLLPGQPQHF
DNA: TGTGCCAGCAGTTTACTCCCGGGACAGCCCCAGCATTTT